Following are 10 T cell receptor beta chains from one sample sequenced in a study of cytomegalovirus exposure and HLA in healthy donors. PCR was performed using 60 Vbeta and 13 Jbeta primers. Method: immunoSEQ multiplex PCR; TCRdb's copy keeps in-frame clones and lacks some. The top ten clones hold 1% to 1.5% of a sample with 150,000 to 200,000 clones, 9.5% of them seen once. What was sequenced was PBMCs. These receptor sequences come from a woman aged 25 to 45 in good health and CMV-seropositive.

This clone was seen only a few times. The chain couples TRBV29-1 to TRBJ1-1; the D gene is possibly TRBD1 (5 bases). V gave up 0 bases and J gave up 6 bases, with 17 bases separating them. The CDR3 consists of 15 residues. Germline CDR1 reads SQVTM; CDR2 reads ANQGSEA. CDR3 coding DNA: TGCAGCGTTGAAGATCATGGGGACTGGGCACCTGAAGCTTTCTTT. Protein sequence: CSVEDHGDWAPEAFF.

This sequence joins TRBV23-1 and TRBJ2-1; 9 bases match TRBD2. TRBV23-1 is treated as an ORF (open reading frame) with a function not yet certain. J gave up 2 bases and V 7 bases, and 3 bases lay outside the gene matches. The CDR3 has 14 residues. In DNA form, the CDR3 reads TGCGCCAGCATTAGCGGGAGCACCTACAATGAGCAGTTCTTC. As protein: CASISGSTYNEQFF.

This clone was detected a few times. The J gene is TRBJ2-1, the V gene TRBV10-3; 8 nucleotides align to TRBD2. V trimming: 0 bases; J trimming: 6 bases; junction bases outside the gene matches: 4. This CDR3 region has 15 residues. Per the germline V gene, CDR1 is ENHRY and CDR2 is SYGVKD. The CDR3 loop is CAISESTGGSNEQFF. CDR3 DNA sequence: TGTGCCATCAGTGAGTCCACGGGAGGGTCCAATGAGCAGTTCTTC.

This chain uses TRBV10-2 with TRBJ2-1; the D is unclear. Germline CDR1 WSHSY, CDR2 SAAADI. The CDR3 covers 14 residues. V was pared by 3 bases and J by 2 bases, with 8 bases between. CDR3 in amino acids: CASSDWLAYNEQFF. The CDR3 region has the DNA TGCGCCAGCAGTGATTGGCTAGCCTACAATGAGCAGTTCTTC.

The V gene is TRBV5-1, the J gene TRBJ2-2; 7 bases are a match to TRBD1. Trimming took 9 bases from V and 0 from J; bases not matched to a gene: 5. This CDR3 spans 14 amino acids. CDR1 and CDR2 from the germline V gene are SGHRS and YFSETQ. The CDR3 sequence is CATGQEANTGELFF. CDR3 DNA: TGCGCCACCGGACAGGAAGCGAACACCGGGGAGCTGTTTTTT.

This clone was observed a handful of times. The rearrangement links TRBV6-5 to TRBJ2-2; 7 bases map to TRBD1. V lost 4 bases and J lost 5; bases outside the gene matches: 7. The V gene's germline CDR1 is MNHEY and CDR2 SVGAGI. This CDR3 has 15 residues. The CDR3 protein is CASSSGRGNTGELFF. The DNA for the CDR3 is TGTGCCAGCAGTTCGGGCAGGGGGAATACCGGGGAGCTGTTTTTT.

V is TRBV5-6 and J is TRBJ2-7, with 8 bases matching TRBD1. J gave up 5 bases and V 5 bases, and 6 bases lay outside the gene matches. Germline V gene lookup returns CDR1 SGHDT and CDR2 YYEEEE. This CDR3 spans 13 amino acids. The CDR3 nucleotides read TGTGCCAGCAGTTCCGGGACAGGTAACGAGCAGTACTTC. This codes for CASSSGTGNEQYF.

This chain uses TRBV19 with TRBJ2-7; 8 positions agree with TRBD1. The CDR3 loop spans 16 amino acids. The ends lost 1 base at V and 2 bases at J; junction bases unmatched: 7. The V gene's germline CDR1 is LNHDA and CDR2 SQIVND (reference sequence). The CDR3 region has the DNA TGTGCCAGTAGTATAGTATCGGGGACAGGTACCTACGAGCAGTACTTC. Its translation: CASSIVSGTGTYEQYF.

The sample holds a few counts of this clone. The rearrangement uses TRBV4-1 and TRBJ1-1; D gene uncertain. Germline values: CDR1 MGHRA, CDR2 YSYEKL. Trimming removed 2 bases from V and 4 bases from J, with 11 bases in between. The CDR3 is made up of 14 amino acids. In DNA form, the CDR3 reads TGCGCCAGCAGCCAATCGGGGAGGGCCACTGAAGCTTTCTTT. This codes for CASSQSGRATEAFF.

This chain links TRBV14 with TRBJ2-3; no clear D. Trimming left V 4 bases short and J 0 bases short, with 5 bases between. Germline V lookup: CDR1 SGHDN, CDR2 FVKESK. This CDR3 has 13 residues. CDR3 amino acids: CASSLPSTDTQYF. The DNA of the CDR3 is TGTGCCAGCAGCCTTCCTAGCACAGATACGCAGTATTTT.